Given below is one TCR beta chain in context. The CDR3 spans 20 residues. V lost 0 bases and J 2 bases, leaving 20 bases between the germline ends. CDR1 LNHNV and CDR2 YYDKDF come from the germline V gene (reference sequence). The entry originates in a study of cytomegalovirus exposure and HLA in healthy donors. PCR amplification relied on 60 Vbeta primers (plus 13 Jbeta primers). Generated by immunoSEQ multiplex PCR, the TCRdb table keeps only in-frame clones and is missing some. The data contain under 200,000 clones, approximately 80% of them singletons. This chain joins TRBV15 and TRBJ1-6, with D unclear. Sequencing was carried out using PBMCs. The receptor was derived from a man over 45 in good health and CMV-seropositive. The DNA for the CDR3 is TGTGCCACCAGCAGAGATGCGAGTAATCCGCTAAACCCCTATAATTCACCCCTCCACTTT. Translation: CATSRDASNPLNPYNSPLHF. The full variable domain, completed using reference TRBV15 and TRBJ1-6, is DAMVIQNPRYQVTQFGKPVTLSCSQTLNHNVMYWYQQKSSQAPKLLFHYYDKDFNNEADTPDNFQSRRPNTSFCFLDIRSPGLGDTAMYLCATSRDASNPLNPYNSPLHFGNGTRLTVT.